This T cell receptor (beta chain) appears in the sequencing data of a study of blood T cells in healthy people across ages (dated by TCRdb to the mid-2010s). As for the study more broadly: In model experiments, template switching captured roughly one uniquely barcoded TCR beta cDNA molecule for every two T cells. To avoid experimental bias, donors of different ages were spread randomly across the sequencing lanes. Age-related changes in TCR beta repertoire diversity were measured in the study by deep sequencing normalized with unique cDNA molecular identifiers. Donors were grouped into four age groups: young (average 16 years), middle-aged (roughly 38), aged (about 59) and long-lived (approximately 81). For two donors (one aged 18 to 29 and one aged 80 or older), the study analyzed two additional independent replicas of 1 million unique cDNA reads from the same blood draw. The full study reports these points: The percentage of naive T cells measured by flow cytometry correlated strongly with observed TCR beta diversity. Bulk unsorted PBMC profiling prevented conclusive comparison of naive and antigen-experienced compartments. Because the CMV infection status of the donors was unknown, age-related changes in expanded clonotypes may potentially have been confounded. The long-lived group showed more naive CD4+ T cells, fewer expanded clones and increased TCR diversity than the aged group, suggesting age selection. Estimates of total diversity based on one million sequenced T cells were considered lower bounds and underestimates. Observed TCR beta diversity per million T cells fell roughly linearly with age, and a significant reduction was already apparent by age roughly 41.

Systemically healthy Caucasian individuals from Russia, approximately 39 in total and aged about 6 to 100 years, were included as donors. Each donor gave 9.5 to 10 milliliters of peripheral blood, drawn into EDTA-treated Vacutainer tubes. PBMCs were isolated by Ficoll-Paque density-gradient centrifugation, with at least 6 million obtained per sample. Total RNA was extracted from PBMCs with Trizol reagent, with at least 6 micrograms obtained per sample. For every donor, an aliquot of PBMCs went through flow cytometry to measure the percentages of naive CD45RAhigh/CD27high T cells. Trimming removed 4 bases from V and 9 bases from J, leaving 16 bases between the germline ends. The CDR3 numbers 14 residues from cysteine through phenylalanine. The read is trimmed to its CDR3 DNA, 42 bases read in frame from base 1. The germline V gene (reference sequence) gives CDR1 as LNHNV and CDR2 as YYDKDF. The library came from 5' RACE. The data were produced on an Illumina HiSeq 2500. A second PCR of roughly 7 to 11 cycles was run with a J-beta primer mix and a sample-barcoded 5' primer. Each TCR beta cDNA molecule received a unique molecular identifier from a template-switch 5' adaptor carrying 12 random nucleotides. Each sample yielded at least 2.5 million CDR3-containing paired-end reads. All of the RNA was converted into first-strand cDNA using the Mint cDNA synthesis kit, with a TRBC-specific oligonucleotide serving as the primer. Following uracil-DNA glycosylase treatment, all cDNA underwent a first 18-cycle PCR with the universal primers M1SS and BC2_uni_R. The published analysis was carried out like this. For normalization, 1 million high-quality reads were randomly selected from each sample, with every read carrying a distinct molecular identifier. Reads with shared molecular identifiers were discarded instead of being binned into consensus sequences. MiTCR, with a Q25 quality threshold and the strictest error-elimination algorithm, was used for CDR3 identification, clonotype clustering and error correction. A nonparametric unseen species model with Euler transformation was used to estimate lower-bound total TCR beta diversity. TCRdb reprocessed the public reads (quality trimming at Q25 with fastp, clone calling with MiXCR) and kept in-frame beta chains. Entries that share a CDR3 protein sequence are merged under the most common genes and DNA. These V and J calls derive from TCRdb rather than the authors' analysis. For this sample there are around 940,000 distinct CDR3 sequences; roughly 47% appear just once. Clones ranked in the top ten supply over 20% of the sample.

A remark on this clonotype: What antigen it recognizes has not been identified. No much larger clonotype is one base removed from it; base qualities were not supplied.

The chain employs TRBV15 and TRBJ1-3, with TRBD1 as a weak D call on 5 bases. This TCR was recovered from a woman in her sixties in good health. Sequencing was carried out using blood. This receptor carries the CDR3 CATSNEGSPGTIYF. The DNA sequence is TGTGCCACCAGCAACGAGGGGTCCCCGGGCACCATATATTTT.